This entry is about one T cell receptor (beta chain). There is no known antigen for this receptor. Nothing much larger sits one base from this clone, and base qualities are not available. The data were taken from a study of radiation and T cells in renal cell carcinoma (dated by TCRdb to 2020 to 2022). Regarding the research as a whole: Samples came from a clinical trial, in which primary renal cell carcinomas received 15 Gy stereotactic body radiation therapy followed by nephrectomy 4 weeks later. TCR beta sequencing covered 53 samples in total, comprising around 26 tumors and around 27 peripheral blood samples. Across all 50 or so samples, 4,016,671 unique CDR3 nucleotide sequences, encoding roughly 2,600,000 unique CDR3 amino acid sequences, were identified.

What the time point label conveys for this sample: baseline pretreatment blood. What this sample's treatment or condition label stands for: 15 Gy SBRT to primary tumor, nephrectomy 4 weeks later. To track tumor-enriched clonotypes, serial peripheral blood was sampled from radiation-treated patients at baseline and at 2 weeks and 4 weeks after SBRT. Every patient had renal cell carcinoma of clear cell pathology. The QIAamp DNA Blood Mini Kit (Qiagen) was used to prepare genomic DNA for TCR sequencing. The analyses included just those samples that passed every quality control check. TCR beta libraries were generated from genomic DNA with the immunoSEQ kit, following the manufacturer's recommendations. Library preparation used a first multiplex PCR with proprietary primers, then a second PCR adding unique barcodes, with bead cleanups after each round. A positive control reaction and a negative control reaction, both provided in the kit, were run with every batch of samples. The final libraries underwent checking on an Agilent 4200 TapeStation D1000 ScreenTape, volumetric pooling, and quantification by qPCR. Sequencing was performed on an Illumina NextSeq500 using a MidOutput 150-cycle cartridge, with 156 Read1 cycles, 15 Index1 cycles, and the kit custom primers. The pooled library was loaded at approximately 1.1 pM with a 20% PhiX control spike-in. In the paper's pipeline: Vendor-processed data were analyzed in R, with a clonotype defined as all T cells sharing the same CDR3 nucleotide sequence. In the clone abundance analyses, frequencies in each sample were normalized to that sample's 10,000 most abundant clones. Public T cell clones, averaging fewer than five per sample, were removed before analysis. Tumor-enriched and baseline blood-enriched clonotypes were defined by at least a 32-fold difference in abundance between compartments. A beta-binomial differential abundance model was used to identify clonotypes that were expanded or contracted between blood time points. Tumor-blood repertoire similarity was measured with the Baroni-Urbani and Buser coefficient, and groups were compared using two-tailed Wilcoxon tests in R. Held by TCRdb, this immuneACCESS table contains in-frame sequences only and omits some clones. Under half of the omission traces to an unresolved V gene where checked; the cause of the rest is unknown. That table supplies the V and J calls and clone size; D and trimming were determined from the DNA. The sample table holds over 120,000 clones, of which about 88% were seen once. Approximately 12% of the sample is held by the ten biggest clonotypes.

V lost 4 bases and J lost 0 bases; the stretch between them is 8 bases long. The CDR3 goes from the cysteine to the phenylalanine over 15 residues. Of all the DNA, just the CDR3 is kept, 45 bases in frame from base 1. The germline V gene encodes CDR1 SGDLS and CDR2 YYNGEE. What the research found in general, with its limitations: In blood, the top tumor clonotypes increased between baseline and 2 weeks post-radiation and then shrank by 4 weeks, which suggests that tumor-resident clones expanded only transiently. With a single-armed trial design, the study had no way to address how radiation dose or scheduling affects the TCR repertoire. Blood repertoire dynamics were not followed beyond 4 weeks after treatment. Because pretreatment tumor biopsies were not available, the baseline intratumoral presence of clonotypes could not be determined.

This clonotype was obtained from a woman aged 45-59 years with renal cell carcinoma. The chain is encoded by TRBV9 joined to TRBJ2-6, and possibly TRBD2, on 6 matching bases. Sequenced here: blood, sampled from a patient whose treatment included radiotherapy and nephrectomy. Read as DNA, the sequence is TGTGCCAGCAGCCCGGGGGTCTCTGGGGCCAACGTCCTGACTTTC. Protein translation: CASSPGVSGANVLTF.